This is a list of T cell receptor beta chains from one sample in a study of blood T cell repertoires in COVID-19. Repertoires were generated with immunoSEQ multiplex PCR, while TCRdb's copy carries only in-frame clones and drops some. The sample has about 410,000 clones, 86% seen once; the top ten hold 1.4% to 1.5%. The specimen sequenced was peripheral blood. Source of these receptors: a young woman with active or convalescent COVID-19. CDR3s include the opening cysteine and the closing phenylalanine or tryptophan. The D gene is left open where the match is weak. Only part of the rows carry a size: once, few, many, or a class if the clone is expanded.

- | TRBJ1-5 | TRBV20-1 | - | CSASPEHDQPQHF | TGCAGTGCTAGTCCAGAACACGATCAGCCCCAGCATTTT
- | TRBJ2-7 | TRBV5-1 | - | CASSPGRVGVNSYEQYF | TGCGCCAGCAGCCCTGGCCGGGTGGGAGTCAACTCCTACGAGCAGTACTTC
- | TRBJ2-1 | TRBV9 | TRBD2 | CASSVGLGGGGEQFF | TGTGCCAGCAGCGTAGGGCTCGGGGGGGGCGGTGAGCAGTTCTTC
- | TRBJ1-3 | TRBV2 | TRBD1 | CASSPRDSLSGNTIYF | TGTGCCAGCAGCCCGAGGGACAGCCTTTCTGGAAACACCATATATTTT
- | TRBJ2-3 | TRBV10-3 | - | CAISDEILADTQYF | TGTGCCATCAGTGACGAGATTCTGGCAGATACGCAGTATTTT
- | TRBJ1-3 | TRBV7-9 | TRBD1 | CASSRTGDRGNTIYF | TGTGCCAGCAGTCGTACAGGGGATCGAGGAAACACCATATATTTT
- | TRBJ2-7 | TRBV4-1 | TRBD2 | CASSQDLGGEQYF | TGCGCCAGCAGCCAAGACCTGGGGGGGGAGCAGTACTTC
once | TRBJ1-1 | TRBV5-1 | TRBD1 | CASSSRPGGGSTEAFF | TGCGCCAGCAGCTCCCGTCCAGGGGGCGGGAGCACTGAAGCTTTCTTT
- | TRBJ2-7 | TRBV5-8 | - | CASSLIWGGATDEQYF | TGTGCCAGCAGCTTGATTTGGGGGGGGGCCACCGACGAGCAGTACTTC
- | TRBJ2-2 | TRBV7-2 | - | CASSSTPWQGRTGELFF | TGTGCCAGCAGTTCAACCCCGTGGCAGGGTCGCACCGGGGAGCTGTTTTTT
- | TRBJ1-1 | TRBV5-1 | - | CASSTRGPGRENTEAFF | TGCGCCAGCAGCACCCGGGGTCCGGGTCGAGAGAACACTGAAGCTTTCTTT
- | TRBJ1-5 | TRBV19 | - | CASSISGNQPQHF | TGTGCCAGTAGTATTTCAGGCAATCAGCCCCAGCATTTT
- | TRBJ2-3 | TRBV9 | - | CASSVVPSTDTQYF | TGTGCCAGCAGCGTAGTCCCTAGCACAGATACGCAGTATTTT
- | TRBJ2-1 | TRBV6-1 | TRBD1 | CASSGHLPGTGAVGQFF | TGTGCCAGCAGTGGACACCTCCCCGGGACAGGGGCGGTTGGGCAGTTCTTC
once | TRBJ2-3 | TRBV10-1 | - | CASGDSTDTQYF | TGCGCCAGCGGAGACAGCACAGATACGCAGTATTTT
- | TRBJ1-3 | TRBV3-1/TRBV3-2 | - | CASSQVTGEDTIYF | TGTGCCAGCAGCCAAGTAACTGGTGAAGACACCATATATTTT
- | TRBJ1-1 | TRBV19 | - | CASSDTVNTEAFF | TGTGCCAGTAGCGATACAGTGAACACTGAAGCTTTCTTT
- | TRBJ2-3 | TRBV15 | - | CATSDIGQGLTDTQYF | TGTGCCACCAGCGATATCGGGCAGGGGTTGACAGATACGCAGTATTTT
- | TRBJ1-2 | TRBV19 | TRBD1 | CASSSRGPNYGYTF | TGTGCCAGTAGTTCAAGGGGGCCTAACTATGGCTACACCTTC
- | TRBJ2-2 | TRBV5-6 | TRBD2 | CASRSFRRAGGPYGELFF | TGTGCCAGCAGGTCCTTTCGCCGTGCGGGGGGGCCCTACGGGGAGCTGTTTTTT